Here is one T cell receptor (beta chain) with its context. The antigen is undetermined. The data were taken from a study of graft-versus-host responses after intestinal transplantation. On the study more broadly: Every recipient underwent anti-thymocyte globulin induction, then tacrolimus and steroids for 3 to 4 years.

CDR1 is PRHDT and CDR2 is FYEKMQ in the germline V gene (reference sequence). V lost 4 bases, J lost 3 bases, and 6 bases stayed unmatched. The CDR3 has 16 residues. Sequencing was performed with immunoSEQ multiplex PCR; in TCRdb, only in-frame clones are kept and a portion is missing. This sample has about 120,000 clones, with around 94% found just once. Study-level findings and limits: Early post-transplant falls in HvG clones accompanied the peak levels of circulating GvH clones. There were GvH clones found in recipient marrow, and some of them appeared first in ileum or blood. High graft-versus-host to host-versus-graft T cell clonal ratios marked allografts of patients with graft-donor macrochimerism.

This clonotype was sampled from a human donor who was the organ donor for an intestinal transplant. The V gene is TRBV13, the J gene TRBJ2-3; 11 nucleotides align to TRBD2. The sample was unstimulated CD8+ T cells sorted from spleen or lymph node cells, taken before transplant. CDR3 residues: CASSSIAGGVTDTQYF. Written as DNA, the CDR3 is TGTGCCAGCAGCTCCATAGCGGGAGGGGTTACAGATACGCAGTATTTT.